Shown below are 25 T cell receptor beta chains from a single sample sequenced in a study of post-analysis software for immune sequencing data. Study-wide results and caveats: Controls had lower frequencies than patients of 4 or 5 TRBV segments, which included TRBV5-6, TRBV5-1 and TRBV20-1.

Their antigens remain unidentified. Every TCR beta cDNA library bore unique molecular identifiers. TCRdb used MiXCR to reprocess the PCR reads, holding one entry per CDR3 protein. This sample has about 500,000 distinct CDR3 sequences; roughly 46% occur once, and the top ten carry roughly an eighth. Sample: blood. These receptors all come from a girl aged 10-17 years with multiple sclerosis.

As to this clonotype: Its ends do not fully match the called genes, so a read error is possible. J is TRBJ2-7 and V is TRBV29-1, with 7 bases aligning to TRBD1. CDR3 length: 14 residues. The germline V gene has CDR1 SQVTM and CDR2 ANQGSEA. The CDR3 DNA sequence: TGCAGCGTTGATCAGGGGGAAAGTCTAAGCGAGCAGTGCTTC. The encoded protein is CSVDQGESLSEQCF.

The chain joins TRBV11-2 to TRBJ2-6, with TRBD1 matching 8 bases. Germline V gene sequence: CDR1 SGHAT, CDR2 FQNNGV. This CDR3 has 21 amino acids. The V and J ends lost 3 bases and 0 bases, in that order; junction bases with no gene match: 16. This CDR3 reads CASSFHPWWDRLRSGANVLTF. CDR3 coding DNA: TGTGCCAGCAGCTTTCATCCTTGGTGGGACAGGCTTCGCTCTGGGGCCAACGTCCTGACTTTC.

This chain links TRBV30 with TRBJ1-1, with 7 bases identical to TRBD1. V was clipped by 4 bases and J by 6 bases; unmatched bases: 8. Germline-derived CDR1 and CDR2 are GTSNPN and SVGIG (reference sequence). The CDR3 is 13 residues long. CDR3 in amino acids: CAWKPTGVAEAFF. CDR3 DNA: TGTGCCTGGAAGCCTACAGGGGTAGCTGAAGCTTTCTTT.

The V and J genes are TRBV20-1 and TRBJ2-3; 8 bases are a match to TRBD2. CDR3 length equals 16 residues. The junction had 14 bases not matched to a gene; V was cut back by 6 bases and J by 3 bases. Germline CDR1 DFQATT, CDR2 SNEGSKA (reference sequence). The CDR3 DNA is TGCAGTGCCGATAGCGGGGAGCAGATGTATACAGATACGCAGTATTTT. Translated: CSADSGEQMYTDTQYF.

The chain carries TRBV18 and TRBJ2-1, with D unresolved. V lost 4 bases to trimming and J lost 3 bases, with 10 bases between them. The CDR3 runs 14 residues. Germline assignment: CDR1 KGHSH and CDR2 LQKENI. The CDR3 loop is CASSRQDNYNEQFF. In nucleotides, the CDR3 is TGTGCCAGCTCACGCCAAGACAACTACAATGAGCAGTTCTTC.

V gene TRBV5-1 combines with J gene TRBJ2-7; 10 bases line up with TRBD2. V lost 1 base, J lost 0 bases, and 7 bases stayed unmatched. This CDR3 is built from 17 residues. Germline V gives CDR1 SGHRS, CDR2 YFSETQ. The CDR3, as DNA: TGCGCCAGCAGCTTGCATCCTAGCGGGAGCCGCTCCTACGAGCAGTACTTC. Its translation is CASSLHPSGSRSYEQYF. The full variable domain, in which reference TRBV5-1 and TRBJ2-7 provide the parts outside the CDR3, is KAGVTQTPRYLIKTRGQQVTLSCSPISGHRSVSWYQQTPGQGLQFLFEYFSETQRNKGNFPGRFSGRQFSNSRSEMNVSTLELGDSALYLCASSLHPSGSRSYEQYFGPGTRLTVT.

This clonotype was picked up a small number of times. The V call is TRBV7-3, the J call TRBJ2-5; 7 nucleotides agree with TRBD1. The trim removed 7 bases at V and 3 bases at J, leaving 5 bases unmatched. Per the germline V gene, CDR1 is SGHTA and CDR2 is FQGTGA. The CDR3 covers 13 residues. This CDR3 is CASNKGTEETQYF. The CDR3, as DNA: TGTGCCAGCAACAAGGGGACAGAAGAGACCCAGTACTTC.

This chain joins TRBV20-1 and TRBJ1-5; D is uncertain. The V and J ends lost 5 bases and 3 bases respectively, with 11 bases between them. This CDR3 contains 13 residues. The germline V gene has CDR1 DFQATT and CDR2 SNEGSKA (reference sequence). CDR3 protein: CSAYTDVNQPQHF. CDR3 nucleotide sequence: TGCAGTGCTTATACTGACGTCAATCAGCCCCAGCATTTT.

This clonotype was detected a few times. The V call is TRBV20-1, the J call TRBJ2-5, with 7 bases that match TRBD2. The CDR3 is 13 residues long. Trimming took 5 bases from V and 2 from J; bases not matched to a gene: 5. Germline CDR1 DFQATT, CDR2 SNEGSKA (reference sequence). The CDR3 DNA is TGCAGTGCTCCCCGGGAGGCGCAAGAGACCCAGTACTTC. Amino acids: CSAPREAQETQYF.

The chain joins TRBV20-1 to TRBJ2-1; 8 positions match TRBD2. V lost 5 bases and J lost 5; bases outside the gene matches: 8. Germline CDR1 and CDR2: DFQATT and SNEGSKA (reference sequence). The CDR3 sequence is 14 residues long. In DNA form, the CDR3 reads TGCAGTGCTCCCCCCAGCGGGAGCAACAATGAGCAGTTCTTC. This translates into CSAPPSGSNNEQFF.

This clonotype occurred a few times. J is TRBJ2-1 and V is TRBV3-1; D gene unclear. Germline-derived CDR1 and CDR2 are LGHDT and YNNKEL (reference sequence). Trimming shortened V by 1 base and J by 0 bases, and 13 bases separated the two germline ends. The CDR3 is 17 amino acids. CDR3 sequence reads: CASSQVLSWGSYNEQFF. In nucleotides, the CDR3 is TGTGCCAGCAGCCAAGTGTTGAGCTGGGGCTCCTACAATGAGCAGTTCTTC.

The gene calls are TRBV27 and TRBJ1-5; TRBD1 agrees at 7 bases. Germline CDR1 reads MNHEY; CDR2 reads SMNVEV (reference sequence). Trimming removed 7 bases from V and 7 bases from J; junction bases left unmatched: 7. This CDR3 has 13 residues. CDR3 protein: CASKGGGAQPQHF. DNA of the CDR3: TGTGCCAGCAAAGGAGGGGGCGCCCAGCCCCAGCATTTT.

In its sample, this clonotype was seen a few times. The chain is built from TRBV7-9 and TRBJ2-5; 7 positions agree with TRBD2. The CDR3 covers 13 residues. V lost 10 bases, J lost 2 bases, and 7 bases stayed unmatched. Germline CDR1 SEHNR, CDR2 FQNEAQ (reference sequence). The CDR3 DNA follows: TGTGCCATCAAAGGCGGGAGTCAAGAGACCCAGTACTTC. It yields the protein CAIKGGSQETQYF.

The chain links TRBV30 to TRBJ2-3, with D perhaps matching TRBD2 (6 bases). The CDR3 extends over 14 amino acids. V dropped 7 bases and J dropped 0 bases, with 14 bases sitting between them. Germline assignment: CDR1 GTSNPN and CDR2 SVGIG (reference sequence). CDR3 amino acids: CALGPGLSTDTQYF. The CDR3 coding sequence is TGTGCCTTGGGTCCGGGACTTAGCACAGATACGCAGTATTTT.

The J gene is TRBJ1-2, the V gene TRBV4-1; D unclear. V gave up 0 bases and J gave up 0 bases, with 8 bases separating them. This CDR3 has 15 residues. CDR1 and CDR2 from the germline V gene are MGHRA and YSYEKL. The CDR3 spells CASSQDLPTNYGYTF. DNA of the CDR3: TGCGCCAGCAGCCAAGATCTACCAACTAACTATGGCTACACCTTC.

Only a few counts were recorded for this clonotype. The CDR3, as DNA: TGTGCCAGCAGCCAAGATCCTGCTTCCTATGGCTACACCTTC. It yields the protein CASSQDPASYGYTF. This chain joins TRBV3-1 and TRBJ1-2, with D hard to call. V shed 0 bases and J shed 4 bases, with 9 bases lying between them. The CDR3 has 14 amino acids. Germline V gene sequence: CDR1 LGHDT, CDR2 YNNKEL (reference sequence).

V usage is TRBV10-3 and J usage is TRBJ1-2, with a possible D match to TRBD1 (6 bases). The V and J ends lost 2 bases and 4 bases respectively, with 14 bases between them. Germline CDR1 reads ENHRY; CDR2 reads SYGVKD. The CDR3 has 15 amino acids. CDR3 nucleotides: TGTGCCATCAGTGAGCCGACAGGCGGGAGCTATGGCTACACCTTC. Translation gives CAISEPTGGSYGYTF.

The chain couples TRBV5-5 to TRBJ1-1; D is perhaps TRBD1 (6 bases). Between the trimmed V and J ends, which lost 2 bases and 6 bases, there was a span of 11 bases. The CDR3 runs to 13 residues. Looked up from germline, CDR1 is SGHKS and CDR2 is YYEKEE (reference sequence). The CDR3 loop reads CASSFQGSPEAFF. In DNA form, the CDR3 reads TGTGCCAGCAGCTTTCAGGGGTCCCCTGAAGCTTTCTTT.

The table lists this clonotype with a few counts. The chain is built from TRBV20-1 and TRBJ2-1, with D unclear. The CDR3 is 16 amino acids. V lost 0 bases to trimming and J lost 0 bases, with 12 bases between them. Germline CDR1 reads DFQATT; CDR2 reads SNEGSKA (reference sequence). The DNA of the CDR3 is TGCAGTGCTAGAGATCCAGTGGTAAGCTCCTACAATGAGCAGTTCTTC. This codes for CSARDPVVSSYNEQFF.

The sample holds one count of this clonotype. At one end the junction does not follow the germline gene, possibly because of a read error. The chain combines TRBV6-1 with TRBJ2-3, with TRBD2 matching 9 bases. The CDR3 contains 14 residues. Germline V lookup: CDR1 MNHNS, CDR2 SASEGT. Written as DNA, the CDR3 is TGTGCCAGCAGTCGACTAGCGGAAACAGATACGCTGTATTTT. Translating gives CASSRLAETDTLYF.

The V and J genes are TRBV12-3 or TRBV12-4 and TRBJ1-5; D unresolved. V was clipped by 4 bases and J by 2 bases, with 9 bases between them. The CDR3 extends over 14 amino acids. DNA of the CDR3: TGTGCCAGCAGTTCCCGGGCGCGCAATCAGCCCCAGCATTTT. Protein sequence: CASSSRARNQPQHF.

J is TRBJ2-1 and V is TRBV4-1; TRBD1 or TRBD2 may be the D gene (5 bases each). The CDR3 totals 18 residues. The V gene lost 4 bases and the J gene lost 0 bases, with 19 bases spanning the gap. In germline, CDR1 is MGHRA, CDR2 YSYEKL. CDR3 sequence: CASSLKRGPLSSYNEQFF. CDR3 bases: TGCGCCAGCAGCCTAAAACGGGGCCCCCTAAGCTCCTACAATGAGCAGTTCTTC.

A remark on this clonotype: Just one base apart from a much larger clone, this may be a read error. The CDR3 end shows no conserved phenylalanine or tryptophan, and so a read error is likely. This chain uses TRBV5-5 with TRBJ2-5; D is possibly TRBD1 (6 bases). Germline-derived CDR1 and CDR2 are SGHKS and YYEKEE (reference sequence). Trimming shortened V by 3 bases and J by 2 bases, and 14 bases separated the two germline ends. The CDR3 has 15 residues. CDR3: CASSSTGIIQETQYL. In DNA form, the CDR3 reads TGTGCCAGCAGCTCTACAGGGATAATACAAGAGACCCAGTACCTC.

This clonotype has more than one count but fewer than ten. The chain employs TRBV28 and TRBJ2-5, with 10 bases lining up with TRBD2. The CDR3 covers 13 residues. J lost 5 bases, V lost 7 bases, and 4 bases had no gene match. Germline CDR1 reads MDHEN; CDR2 reads SYDVKM. DNA of the CDR3: TGTGCCAGCAAAGCGGGAGGGCCGGAGACCCAGTACTTC. Residues: CASKAGGPETQYF.

There are a few counts of this clonotype. At one end, the junction sequence differs from germline, possibly due to a read error. The V gene is TRBV6-1, the J gene TRBJ1-1, with 10 bases identical to TRBD1. CDR1 is MNHNS, CDR2 SASEGT, per germline. The CDR3 contains 16 residues. Written as DNA, the CDR3 is TGTGCCTGCAGTGAAGGGATCGTCGGGACAGGGGCCGAAGCTTTCTTT. It encodes CACSEGIVGTGAEAFF.